The 16 T cell receptor beta chains presented below share a single source sample, sequenced in a study of siplizumab effects on memory and regulatory T cells. Data came from immunoSEQ multiplex PCR; TCRdb stores just in-frame clones and leaves some out. The top ten clones hold roughly 15% of a sample with around 83,000 clones, approximately 90% of them seen once. Specimen: CD4+ T cells sorted from blood. These receptors were taken from a human donor in good health.

This chain joins TRBV2 and TRBJ2-5; maybe TRBD2 (6 bases). This CDR3 has 13 amino acids. Trimming left V 9 bases short and J 2 bases short, with 13 bases between. Germline loops: CDR1 SNHLY, CDR2 FYNNEI. In DNA form, the CDR3 reads TGTGCCAGTGGAAGGGACTCACAAGAGACCCAGTACTTC. Residues: CASGRDSQETQYF.

J is TRBJ2-7 and V is TRBV7-2; D is possibly TRBD1 (6 bases). There are 17 residues in the CDR3. The V end was cut by 0 bases, the J end by 1 base, with 16 bases between. Germline CDR1 SGHTA, CDR2 FQGNSA. In DNA, the CDR3 is TGTGCCAGCAGCTTAGCTTCCTCAGGGGTAGCTTCCTACGAGCAGTACTTC. This translates into CASSLASSGVASYEQYF.

In DNA form, the CDR3 reads TGTGCCAGTAGTGAAACGGGACTAGCGGGATTAGAGCAGTTCTTC. As protein: CASSETGLAGLEQFF. This chain connects TRBV19 to TRBJ2-1, with TRBD2 matching over 13 bases. Per germline, CDR1 LNHDA and CDR2 SQIVND (reference sequence). After removal of 5 bases from V and 10 bases from J, the junction contained 8 bases not matched to a gene. The CDR3 has 15 amino acids.

There are a few counts of this clone. This chain's CDR3 is CASSLSGTTDTQYF. CDR3 nucleotides: TGCGCCAGCAGCTTGAGCGGAACCACAGATACGCAGTATTTT. V gene TRBV5-1 combines with J gene TRBJ2-3, with D tentatively TRBD2 (5 bases). Between the trimmed V and J ends, which lost 1 base and 2 bases, there was a span of 8 bases. The CDR3 spans 14 residues. Germline CDR1 reads SGHRS; CDR2 reads YFSETQ.

The chain couples TRBV29-1 to TRBJ2-3; TRBD1 might be the D (5 bases). This CDR3 has 13 amino acids. Per germline, CDR1 SQVTM and CDR2 ANQGSEA. V was clipped by 2 bases and J by 5 bases, with 11 bases between them. In nucleotides, the CDR3 is TGCAGCGTTGAACCTGGGGCCAAAGATACGCAGTATTTT. Translating gives CSVEPGAKDTQYF.

The chain employs TRBV18 and TRBJ2-7; D gene ambiguous. The V gene's germline CDR1 is KGHSH and CDR2 LQKENI. Deletions cut 0 bases from V and 3 bases from J, with 9 bases between. The CDR3 spans 14 residues. The DNA of the CDR3 is TGTGCCAGCTCACCACCGACGGGTCTCTACGAGCAGTACTTC. Translation gives CASSPPTGLYEQYF.

The chain recombines TRBV27 with TRBJ2-7; no clear D. Between the trimmed V and J ends, which lost 6 bases and 0 bases, there was a span of 9 bases. CDR1 MNHEY and CDR2 SMNVEV come from the germline V gene (reference sequence). The CDR3 is made up of 13 amino acids. CDR3 amino acids: CASSLKSSYEQYF. CDR3 DNA: TGTGCCAGCAGCTTAAAGAGCTCCTACGAGCAGTACTTC.

This sequence joins TRBV6-4 and TRBJ1-2; D is unclear. V was trimmed by 6 bases and J by 4 bases, leaving 9 bases between them. The V gene's germline CDR1 is MRHNA and CDR2 SNTAGT. This CDR3 has 12 residues. CDR3 sequence: CASRQPPYGYTF. CDR3 sequence (DNA): TGTGCCAGCAGACAACCGCCCTATGGCTACACCTTC.

The CDR3 region is CASSQARGETQYF. In DNA, the CDR3 is TGTGCCAGCTCCCAAGCGCGAGGCGAGACCCAGTACTTC. The chain has TRBV18 and TRBJ2-5; unclear D gene. This CDR3 comprises 13 residues. The V end was cut by 6 bases, the J end by 5 bases, with 13 bases between. Germline-derived CDR1 and CDR2 are KGHSH and LQKENI.

This clone was recorded a few times. V gene TRBV30 combines with J gene TRBJ1-5; a weak D match, TRBD1 (6 bases). CDR1 is GTSNPN, CDR2 SVGIG, per germline (reference sequence). V gave up 2 bases and J gave up 3 bases, with 8 bases separating them. CDR3 length equals 13 residues. The CDR3 DNA reads TGTGCCTGGAGTTACAGGGACAATCAGCCCCAGCATTTT. Translating gives CAWSYRDNQPQHF.

This rearrangement joins TRBV7-2 to TRBJ2-1; 11 nucleotides match TRBD2. Germline assignment: CDR1 SGHTA and CDR2 FQGNSA. The CDR3 is 13 residues long. The J segment lost 8 bases and the V segment lost 7 bases, leaving 4 bases of the junction unmatched. CDR3 region: CASKLAGEYEQFF. The DNA of the CDR3 is TGTGCCAGCAAACTAGCGGGAGAATATGAGCAGTTCTTC.

The chain carries TRBV9 and TRBJ2-2; no clear D gene. Trimming took 0 bases from V and 4 from J, leaving 7 bases between them. CDR1 and CDR2 (germline): SGDLS, YYNGEE. CDR3 length equals 14 residues. The CDR3 sequence: CASSVDSATGELFF. The CDR3, as DNA: TGTGCCAGCAGCGTAGACTCTGCCACCGGGGAGCTGTTTTTT.

This chain uses TRBV5-1 with TRBJ2-3; 7 bases agree with TRBD2. Germline CDR1 reads SGHRS; CDR2 reads YFSETQ. V trimming: 2 bases; J trimming: 4 bases; junction bases outside the gene matches: 7. The CDR3 is 15 amino acids. CDR3: CASSFSGYSSDTQYF. In DNA form, the CDR3 reads TGCGCCAGCAGCTTTAGCGGGTATTCTTCAGATACGCAGTATTTT.

The V gene is TRBV11-3, the J gene TRBJ2-2, with D possibly TRBD2 on 6 matching bases. The V gene's germline CDR1 is SGHNT and CDR2 YENEEA. This CDR3 has 15 residues. The ends were cut back, 2 bases at V and 4 bases at J, with 11 bases in the middle. The CDR3 DNA reads as TGTGCCAGCAGCTTAAATAACGGGGGCACCGGGGAGCTGTTTTTT. Protein product: CASSLNNGGTGELFF.

The CDR3 region is CASSPGTRSYEQYF. As DNA, the CDR3 is TGTGCCAGCAGCCCCGGGACTCGCTCCTACGAGCAGTACTTC. The V call is TRBV9, the J call TRBJ2-7; a possible D gene is TRBD2 (6 bases). Deletions cut 4 bases from V and 0 bases from J, with 11 bases between. Germline loops: CDR1 SGDLS, CDR2 YYNGEE. CDR3 length: 14 residues. The full variable domain, rest sourced from reference TRBV9 and TRBJ2-7, is DSGVTQTPKHLITATGQRVTLRCSPRSGDLSVYWYQQSLDQGLQFLIQYYNGEERAKGNILERFSAQQFPDLHSELNLSSLELGDSALYFCASSPGTRSYEQYFGPGTRLTVT.

With regard to this clone: The junction differs from germline at one of its ends, possibly a read error. The rearrangement links TRBV29-1 to TRBJ2-1, with TRBD2 matching over 11 bases. CDR1 and CDR2 (germline): SQVTM, ANQGSEA. The length of the CDR3 is 12 residues. This chain's CDR3 is CSVTRTSGFLLF. In nucleotides, the CDR3 is TGCAGCGTGACACGGACTAGCGGGTTCCTCCTCTTC.